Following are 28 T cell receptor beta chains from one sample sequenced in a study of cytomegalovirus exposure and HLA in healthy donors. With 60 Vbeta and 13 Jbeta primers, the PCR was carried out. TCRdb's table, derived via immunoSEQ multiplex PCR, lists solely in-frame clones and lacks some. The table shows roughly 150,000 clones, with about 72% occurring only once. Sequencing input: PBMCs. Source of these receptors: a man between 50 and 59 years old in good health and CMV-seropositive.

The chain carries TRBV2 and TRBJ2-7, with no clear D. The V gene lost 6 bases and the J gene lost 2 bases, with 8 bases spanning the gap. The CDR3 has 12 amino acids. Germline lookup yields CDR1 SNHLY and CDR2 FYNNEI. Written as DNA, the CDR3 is TGTGCCAGCAGGGCCAGTACCTACGAGCAGTACTTC. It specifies CASRASTYEQYF.

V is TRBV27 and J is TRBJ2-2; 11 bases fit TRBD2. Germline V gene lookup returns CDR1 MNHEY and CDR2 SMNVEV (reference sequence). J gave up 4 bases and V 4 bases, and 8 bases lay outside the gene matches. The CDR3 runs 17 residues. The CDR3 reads CASSWGSGGASTGELFF. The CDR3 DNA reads TGTGCCAGCAGTTGGGGTAGCGGGGGGGCGAGCACCGGGGAGCTGTTTTTT.

This CDR3 is CASSPQGPSNQPQHF. Here the CDR3 DNA reads TGTGCCAGCTCACCACAGGGGCCCTCCAATCAGCCCCAGCATTTT. The V call is TRBV18, the J call TRBJ1-5; D possibly corresponds to TRBD1 (5 bases). V was cut by 1 base and J by 3 bases, with 10 bases left in between. Germline V lookup: CDR1 KGHSH, CDR2 LQKENI. The CDR3 loop spans 15 amino acids.

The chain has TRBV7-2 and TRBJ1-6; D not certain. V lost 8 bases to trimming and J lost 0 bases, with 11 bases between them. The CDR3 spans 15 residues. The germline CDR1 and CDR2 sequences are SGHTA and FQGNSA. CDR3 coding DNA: TGTGCCAGCTGGGCGACTAGCTCCTATAATTCACCCCTCCACTTT. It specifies CASWATSSYNSPLHF.

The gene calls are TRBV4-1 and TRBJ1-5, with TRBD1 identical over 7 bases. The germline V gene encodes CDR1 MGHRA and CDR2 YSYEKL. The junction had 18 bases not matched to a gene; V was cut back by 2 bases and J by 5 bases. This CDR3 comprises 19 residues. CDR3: CASSQKIPQGMGGYQPQHF. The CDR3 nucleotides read TGCGCCAGCAGCCAAAAAATACCACAGGGGATGGGGGGTTATCAGCCCCAGCATTTT.

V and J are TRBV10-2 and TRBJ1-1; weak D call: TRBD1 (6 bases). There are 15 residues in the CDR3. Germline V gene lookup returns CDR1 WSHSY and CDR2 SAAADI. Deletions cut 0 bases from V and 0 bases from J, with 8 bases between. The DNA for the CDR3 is TGCGCCAGCAGTGAGTCGGACAGAGTGAACACTGAAGCTTTCTTT. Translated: CASSESDRVNTEAFF.

The CDR3 here is CSVGWTGLNTEAFF. DNA of the CDR3: TGCAGCGTTGGGTGGACAGGGCTGAACACTGAAGCTTTCTTT. V gene TRBV29-1 combines with J gene TRBJ1-1; 8 nucleotides line up with TRBD1. V was pared by 4 bases and J by 0 bases, with 4 bases of the junction left unmatched. The CDR3 contains 14 residues. In germline, CDR1 is SQVTM, CDR2 ANQGSEA.

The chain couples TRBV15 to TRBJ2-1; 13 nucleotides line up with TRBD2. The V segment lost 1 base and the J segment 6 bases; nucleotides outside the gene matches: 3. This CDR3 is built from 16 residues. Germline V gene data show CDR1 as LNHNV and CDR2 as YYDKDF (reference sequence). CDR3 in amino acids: CATSRGGTSGTNEQFF. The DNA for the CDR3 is TGTGCCACCAGCAGAGGAGGGACTAGCGGGACCAATGAGCAGTTCTTC.

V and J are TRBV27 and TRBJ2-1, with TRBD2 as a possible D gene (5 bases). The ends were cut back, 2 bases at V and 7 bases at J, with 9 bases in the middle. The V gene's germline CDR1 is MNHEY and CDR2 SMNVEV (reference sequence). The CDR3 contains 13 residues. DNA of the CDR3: TGTGCCAGCAGTTTACTGACGGGAAATGAGCAGTTCTTC. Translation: CASSLLTGNEQFF.

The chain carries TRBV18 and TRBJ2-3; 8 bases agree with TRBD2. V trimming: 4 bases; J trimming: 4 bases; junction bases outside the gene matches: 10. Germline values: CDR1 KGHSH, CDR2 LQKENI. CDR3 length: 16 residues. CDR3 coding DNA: TGTGCCAGCTCACTCATGTGGACTAGCCAGGCAGATACGCAGTATTTT. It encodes CASSLMWTSQADTQYF. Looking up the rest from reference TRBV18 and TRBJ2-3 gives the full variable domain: NAGVMQNPRHLVRRRGQEARLRCSPMKGHSHVYWYRQLPEEGLKFMVYLQKENIIDESGMPKERFSAEFPKEGPSILRIQQVVRGDSAAYFCASSLMWTSQADTQYFGPGTRLTVL.

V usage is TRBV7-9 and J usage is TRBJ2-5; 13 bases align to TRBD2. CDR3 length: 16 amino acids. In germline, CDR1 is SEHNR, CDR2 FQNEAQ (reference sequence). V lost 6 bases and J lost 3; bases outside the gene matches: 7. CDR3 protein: CASRPTSGGLKETQYF. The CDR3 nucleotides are TGTGCCAGCAGACCGACTAGCGGGGGGCTGAAAGAGACCCAGTACTTC.

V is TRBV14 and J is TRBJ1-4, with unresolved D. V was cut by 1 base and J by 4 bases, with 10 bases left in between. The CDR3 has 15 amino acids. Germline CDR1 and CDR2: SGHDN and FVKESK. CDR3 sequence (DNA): TGTGCCAGCAGCCAAGGCGGAAACGTTAATGAAAAACTGTTTTTT. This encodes CASSQGGNVNEKLFF.

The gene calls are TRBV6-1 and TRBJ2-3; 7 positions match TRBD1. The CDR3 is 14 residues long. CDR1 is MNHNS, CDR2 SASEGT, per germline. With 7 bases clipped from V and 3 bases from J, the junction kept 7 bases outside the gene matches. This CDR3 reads CASTGAGGTDTQYF. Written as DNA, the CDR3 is TGTGCCAGCACCGGGGCAGGGGGTACAGATACGCAGTATTTT.

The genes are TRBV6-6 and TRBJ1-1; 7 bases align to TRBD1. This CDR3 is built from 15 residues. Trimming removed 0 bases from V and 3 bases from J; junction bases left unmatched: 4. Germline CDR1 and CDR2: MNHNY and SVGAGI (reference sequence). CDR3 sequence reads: CASSYSGQGDTEAFF. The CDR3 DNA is TGTGCCAGCAGTTACTCCGGGCAGGGGGACACTGAAGCTTTCTTT.

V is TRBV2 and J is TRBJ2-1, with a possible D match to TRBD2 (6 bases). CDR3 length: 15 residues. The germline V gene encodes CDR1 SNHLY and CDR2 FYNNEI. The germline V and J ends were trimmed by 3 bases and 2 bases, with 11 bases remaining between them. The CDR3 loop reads CASSDGGTAYNEQFF. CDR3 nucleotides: TGTGCCAGCAGTGATGGGGGGACGGCCTACAATGAGCAGTTCTTC.

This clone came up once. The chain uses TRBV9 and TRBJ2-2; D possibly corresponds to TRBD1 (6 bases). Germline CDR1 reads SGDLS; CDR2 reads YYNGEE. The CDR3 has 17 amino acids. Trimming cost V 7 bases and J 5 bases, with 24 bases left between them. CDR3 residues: CASSVLRGGQGTGELFF. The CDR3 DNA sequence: TGTGCCAGCTCCGTGCTTCGTGGGGGTCAGGGGACCGGGGAGCTGTTTTTT.

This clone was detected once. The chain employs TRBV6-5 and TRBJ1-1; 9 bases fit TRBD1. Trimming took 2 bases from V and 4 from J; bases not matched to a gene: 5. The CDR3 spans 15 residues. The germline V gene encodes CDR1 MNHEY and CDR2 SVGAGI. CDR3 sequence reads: CASSYLGTGFTEAFF. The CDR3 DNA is TGTGCCAGCAGTTACCTCGGGACAGGGTTCACTGAAGCTTTCTTT.

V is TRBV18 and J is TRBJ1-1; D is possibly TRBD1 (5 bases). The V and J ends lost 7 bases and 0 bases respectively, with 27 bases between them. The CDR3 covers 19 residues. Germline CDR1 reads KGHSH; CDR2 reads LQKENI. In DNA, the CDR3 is TGTGCCAGCTACTCCCTCATCTCGACAGATTCCTTTTTGAACACTGAAGCTTTCTTT. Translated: CASYSLISTDSFLNTEAFF.

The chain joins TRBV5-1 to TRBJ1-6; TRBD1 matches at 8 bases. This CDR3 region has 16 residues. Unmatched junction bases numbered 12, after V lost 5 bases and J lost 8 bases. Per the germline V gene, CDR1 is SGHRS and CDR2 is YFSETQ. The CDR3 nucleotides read TGCGCCAGCAGTTACAACCGGGACAGGTCGTATTCACCCCTCCACTTT. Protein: CASSYNRDRSYSPLHF.

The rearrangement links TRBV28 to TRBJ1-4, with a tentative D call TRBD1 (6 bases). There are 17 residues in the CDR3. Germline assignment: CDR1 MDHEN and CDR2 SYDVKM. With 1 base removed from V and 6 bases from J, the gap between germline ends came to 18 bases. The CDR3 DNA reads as TGTGCCAGCAGTTTATCCACAGGGAGTAGGGTCGATGAAAAACTGTTTTTT. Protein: CASSLSTGSRVDEKLFF.

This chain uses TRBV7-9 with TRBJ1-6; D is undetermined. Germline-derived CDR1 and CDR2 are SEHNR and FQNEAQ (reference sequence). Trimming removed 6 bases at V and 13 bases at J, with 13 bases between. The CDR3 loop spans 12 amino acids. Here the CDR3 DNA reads TGTGCCAGCAGTAGCCAATCTGGTCCCCTCCACTTT. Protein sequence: CASSSQSGPLHF.

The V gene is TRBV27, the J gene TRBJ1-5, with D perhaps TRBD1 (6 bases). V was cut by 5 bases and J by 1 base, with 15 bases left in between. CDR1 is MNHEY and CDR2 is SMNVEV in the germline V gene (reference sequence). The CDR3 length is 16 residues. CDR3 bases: TGTGCCAGCAGTCGGGACACGCCGCACAGCAATCAGCCCCAGCATTTT. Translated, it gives CASSRDTPHSNQPQHF.

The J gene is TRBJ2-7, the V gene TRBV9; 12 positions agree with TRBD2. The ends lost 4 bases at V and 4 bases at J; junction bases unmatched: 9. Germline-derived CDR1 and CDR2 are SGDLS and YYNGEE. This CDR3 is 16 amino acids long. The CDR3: CASSSAWTSGVYEQYF. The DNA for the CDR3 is TGTGCCAGCAGCTCTGCTTGGACTAGCGGGGTATACGAGCAGTACTTC.

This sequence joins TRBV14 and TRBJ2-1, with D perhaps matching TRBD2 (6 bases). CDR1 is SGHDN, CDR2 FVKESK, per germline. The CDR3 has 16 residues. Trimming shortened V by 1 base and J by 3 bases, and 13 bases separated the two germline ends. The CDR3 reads CASSQVAGGDYNEQFF. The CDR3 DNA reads TGTGCCAGCAGCCAAGTTGCCGGGGGTGACTACAATGAGCAGTTCTTC.

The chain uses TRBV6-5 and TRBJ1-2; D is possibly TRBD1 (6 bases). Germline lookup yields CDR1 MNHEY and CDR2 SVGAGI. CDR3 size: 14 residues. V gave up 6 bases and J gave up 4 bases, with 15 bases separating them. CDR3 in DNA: TGTGCCAGCAGCCCGGACAGTATGTTCTATGGCTACACCTTC. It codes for CASSPDSMFYGYTF.

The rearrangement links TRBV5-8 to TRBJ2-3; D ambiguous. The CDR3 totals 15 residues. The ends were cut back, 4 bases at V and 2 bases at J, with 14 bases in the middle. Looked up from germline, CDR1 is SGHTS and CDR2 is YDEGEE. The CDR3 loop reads CASSLGIASTDTQYF. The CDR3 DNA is TGTGCCAGCAGCCTTGGAATAGCATCCACAGATACGCAGTATTTT.

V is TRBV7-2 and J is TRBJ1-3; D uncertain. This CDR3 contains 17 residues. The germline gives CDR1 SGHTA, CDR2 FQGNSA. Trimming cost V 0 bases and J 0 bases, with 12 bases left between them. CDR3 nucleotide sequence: TGTGCCAGCAGCTTAGCGGGCAGCCTCCACTCTGGAAACACCATATATTTT. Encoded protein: CASSLAGSLHSGNTIYF.

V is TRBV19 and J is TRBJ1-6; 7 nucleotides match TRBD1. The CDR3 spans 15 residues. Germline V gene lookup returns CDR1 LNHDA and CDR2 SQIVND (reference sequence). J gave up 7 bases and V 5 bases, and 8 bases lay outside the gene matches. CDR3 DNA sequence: TGTGCCAGTAGTTCCTCCCAGGGGGTGAATTCACCCCTCCACTTT. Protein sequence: CASSSSQGVNSPLHF.